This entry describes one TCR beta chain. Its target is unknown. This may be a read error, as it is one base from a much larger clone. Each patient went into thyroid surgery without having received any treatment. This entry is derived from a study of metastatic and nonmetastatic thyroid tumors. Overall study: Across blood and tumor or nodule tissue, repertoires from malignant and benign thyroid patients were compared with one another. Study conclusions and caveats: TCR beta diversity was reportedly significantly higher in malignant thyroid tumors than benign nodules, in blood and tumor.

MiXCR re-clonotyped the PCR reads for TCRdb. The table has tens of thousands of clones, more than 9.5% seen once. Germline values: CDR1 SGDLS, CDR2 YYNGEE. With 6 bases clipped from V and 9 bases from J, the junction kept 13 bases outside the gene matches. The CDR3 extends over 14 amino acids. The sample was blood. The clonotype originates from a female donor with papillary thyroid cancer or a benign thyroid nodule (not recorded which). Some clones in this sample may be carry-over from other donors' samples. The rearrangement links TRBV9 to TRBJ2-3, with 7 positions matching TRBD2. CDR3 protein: CASIPAGSSRTQYF. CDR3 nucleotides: TGTGCCAGCATCCCAGCGGGGTCCTCCCGCACGCAGTATTTT.